A selection of T cell receptor beta chains follows, all from one sample in a study of shared clonotypes between healthy human individuals. Clones were sequenced by immunoSEQ multiplex PCR, and TCRdb holds only the in-frame ones, with some missing. The repertoire holds approximately 2.5 million clones, with 80% to 95% as singletons. Material: naive CD4+ T cells from PBMCs. The receptors here all came from a man aged 18-30 years in good health. Some clones in this sample may be carry-over from other donors' samples. Both conserved end residues are part of each CDR3. The order of the fields is CDR3 DNA, CDR3 protein, D gene, V gene, J gene, clone size. D genes are given only for firm matches. The size field is filled for only some rows; it gives once, few, many or a size class.

CDR3nt: TGTGCCAGCAGTTTATCCAGAGGACAGGGTAGGGACTATGGCTACACCTTC; CDR3aa: CASSLSRGQGRDYGYTF; d_gene: TRBD1; v_gene: TRBV27; j_gene: TRBJ1-2; abundance: once
CDR3nt: TGTGCCAGCAGTTCCGGGACAGGGGGCCGTCAGCCCCAGCATTTT; CDR3aa: CASSSGTGGRQPQHF; d_gene: TRBD1; v_gene: TRBV28; j_gene: TRBJ1-5; abundance: .
CDR3nt: TGTGCCAGCAGGCCGACTAGCGGGAGAAACGAGCAGTACTTC; CDR3aa: CASRPTSGRNEQYF; d_gene: TRBD2; v_gene: TRBV7-9; j_gene: TRBJ2-7; abundance: .
CDR3nt: TGTGCCAGTACCCAGAGGACTAGCGCCAATGAGCAGTTCTTC; CDR3aa: CASTQRTSANEQFF; d_gene: TRBD2; v_gene: TRBV19; j_gene: TRBJ2-1; abundance: .
CDR3nt: TGTGCCAGCATAACTAGCGGGAGGCCTAGCACAGATACGCAGTATTTT; CDR3aa: CASITSGRPSTDTQYF; d_gene: TRBD2; v_gene: TRBV7-9; j_gene: TRBJ2-3; abundance: once
CDR3nt: TGTGCCAGCAGTCACAACAGGGGGGATGGCTACACCTTC; CDR3aa: CASSHNRGDGYTF; d_gene: TRBD1; v_gene: TRBV6-6; j_gene: TRBJ1-2; abundance: .
CDR3nt: TGTGCCATCAGTGACAGTATGAACACTGAAGCTTTCTTT; CDR3aa: CAISDSMNTEAFF; d_gene: .; v_gene: TRBV10-3; j_gene: TRBJ1-1; abundance: .
CDR3nt: TGTGCCAGCAGCGTAGACGGCGGGACTACTTACAATGAGCAGTTCTTC; CDR3aa: CASSVDGGTTYNEQFF; d_gene: TRBD2; v_gene: TRBV9; j_gene: TRBJ2-1; abundance: .
CDR3nt: TGCGCCAGCAGCCGTATCGGGACAGGGCGTAATTCACCCCTCCACTTT; CDR3aa: CASSRIGTGRNSPLHF; d_gene: TRBD1; v_gene: TRBV4-1; j_gene: TRBJ1-6; abundance: .
CDR3nt: TGCGCCAGCAGCCACGACCCAGGGTTGGACTCACCCCTCCACTTT; CDR3aa: CASSHDPGLDSPLHF; d_gene: .; v_gene: TRBV4-3; j_gene: TRBJ1-6; abundance: .
CDR3nt: TGTGCCTCAACGGGGTTTACAGATACGCAGTATTTT; CDR3aa: CASTGFTDTQYF; d_gene: .; v_gene: TRBV2; j_gene: TRBJ2-3; abundance: .
CDR3nt: TGTGCCAGCAGCGTGGACACGGTGAACACTGAAGCTTTCTTT; CDR3aa: CASSVDTVNTEAFF; d_gene: .; v_gene: TRBV6-1; j_gene: TRBJ1-1; abundance: .
CDR3nt: TGCAGTGCTGACAGGGTTGCAGAGCAGTACTTC; CDR3aa: CSADRVAEQYF; d_gene: TRBD1; v_gene: TRBV20-1; j_gene: TRBJ2-7; abundance: .
CDR3nt: TGTGCCAGCAGTTACGTGAATAGCAATCAGCCCCAGCATTTT; CDR3aa: CASSYVNSNQPQHF; d_gene: .; v_gene: TRBV6-6; j_gene: TRBJ1-5; abundance: .
CDR3nt: TGTGCCAGCAGCTCTGGGGGACGGGGGCAGGGAGAGACCCAGTACTTC; CDR3aa: CASSSGGRGQGETQYF; d_gene: .; v_gene: TRBV7-6; j_gene: TRBJ2-5; abundance: .
CDR3nt: TGTGCCAGCAGCGTAGGGGGGGCCCACGAGCAGTACTTC; CDR3aa: CASSVGGAHEQYF; d_gene: .; v_gene: TRBV9; j_gene: TRBJ2-7; abundance: .
CDR3nt: TGTGCCAGCAGCTTAGGACTAGTTAGAGAGACCCAGTACTTC; CDR3aa: CASSLGLVRETQYF; d_gene: .; v_gene: TRBV7-2; j_gene: TRBJ2-5; abundance: .
CDR3nt: TGCGCCAGCAGCTTGGGATTTGACAGTTCGAACACCATATATTTT; CDR3aa: CASSLGFDSSNTIYF; d_gene: .; v_gene: TRBV5-1; j_gene: TRBJ1-3; abundance: .
CDR3nt: TGTGCCAGCGAAAGTGGCGGTAACGCCCAGTACTTC; CDR3aa: CASESGGNAQYF; d_gene: .; v_gene: TRBV6-1; j_gene: TRBJ2-5; abundance: .
CDR3nt: TGTGCCACCAGCAGAGATTTACGGGTAGGGTTGAACACTGAAGCTTTCTTT; CDR3aa: CATSRDLRVGLNTEAFF; d_gene: .; v_gene: TRBV15; j_gene: TRBJ1-1; abundance: .
CDR3nt: TGTGCCAGCAGTTACCCTATCGTGCAGGGAGGAGGTTACACCTTC; CDR3aa: CASSYPIVQGGGYTF; d_gene: .; v_gene: TRBV6-6; j_gene: TRBJ1-2; abundance: .
CDR3nt: TGTGCCAGCTCACCGATGACAGGGCCCCAAGAGACCCAGTACTTC; CDR3aa: CASSPMTGPQETQYF; d_gene: TRBD1; v_gene: TRBV18; j_gene: TRBJ2-5; abundance: .
CDR3nt: TGCAGTGCGTCTGGATGGACTGAAGCTTTCTTT; CDR3aa: CSASGWTEAFF; d_gene: .; v_gene: TRBV20-1; j_gene: TRBJ1-1; abundance: .
CDR3nt: TGTGCCAGCAGTTTATTGGGGACTACTGGAAACACCATATATTTT; CDR3aa: CASSLLGTTGNTIYF; d_gene: .; v_gene: TRBV28; j_gene: TRBJ1-3; abundance: once
CDR3nt: TGTGCCAGCAGCTGGACAGGGGCCAACGTCCTGACTTTC; CDR3aa: CASSWTGANVLTF; d_gene: .; v_gene: TRBV27; j_gene: TRBJ2-6; abundance: .
CDR3nt: TGTGCCAGCAGCCAATATGGGACCTCTGGGGCCAACGTCCTGACTTTC; CDR3aa: CASSQYGTSGANVLTF; d_gene: .; v_gene: TRBV14; j_gene: TRBJ2-6; abundance: .
CDR3nt: TGTGCCAGCAGGCGTACTGGGGTATCGGGAAACACCATATATTTT; CDR3aa: CASRRTGVSGNTIYF; d_gene: .; v_gene: TRBV27; j_gene: TRBJ1-3; abundance: .